Included here is one TCR beta chain sequence, with context. Per the study methods: Amplified reference gene primers provided the basis for estimating nucleated cell counts. Using immunoSEQ multiplex PCR, the repertoire was profiled, and TCRdb retains in-frame clones only, with some absent. The V and J calls and the clone size are those of that table, but D and trimming were determined from the DNA. This table holds roughly 230,000 clones, roughly 83% found once. The data were obtained in a study of blood T cell repertoires in COVID-19. Background on the study: COVID-19 samples, acute and convalescent, were from the United States, Italy and Spain. T cells, B-cell-depleted T cells, or PBMCs supplied cDNA or gDNA.

CDR1 and CDR2 (germline): SGHDN, FVKESK. V was pared by 3 bases and J by 3 bases, with 4 bases of the junction left unmatched. This CDR3 has 15 residues. This chain links TRBV14 with TRBJ2-2; 7 nucleotides agree with TRBD1. Sequenced sample: peripheral blood. The TCR was taken from a woman aged 45 to 65 with acute or convalescent COVID-19. The DNA for the CDR3 is TGTGCCAGCAGCCAGAGACAGGGTGACACCGGGGAGCTGTTTTTT. Translating it yields CASSQRQGDTGELFF.